This TCR beta chain was obtained from a study of T-cell memory formation after mild COVID-19. MiXCR, applied by TCRdb to the 5' RACE reads, yields one record per CDR3 protein. The sample lists approximately 190,000 distinct CDR3 sequences; approximately 16% were seen once. Sequenced: PBMCs or a T cell subset sorted from them (not recorded which). The TCR originated in an adult woman who had mild COVID-19 (a few samples of this study predate the infection). Cell type and time point are not known.

CDR3 in DNA: TGCGCCAGCAGCCGGCCCGGGGTGGAGGGATATGAACAGTATTTT. This translates into CASSRPGVEGYEQYF. The V call is TRBV4-1, the J call TRBJ2-3, with a possible D match to TRBD2 (6 bases). V shed 4 bases and J shed 12 bases, with 23 bases lying between them. The CDR3 is 15 amino acids. Per germline, CDR1 MGHRA and CDR2 YSYEKL.